Sequencing of this T cell receptor (beta chain) was carried out in a study of shared clonotypes between healthy human individuals. Sequencing was performed with immunoSEQ multiplex PCR; in TCRdb, only in-frame clones are kept and a portion is missing. The sample carries around 1,100,000 clones, roughly 77% recorded once. The ends were cut back, 5 bases at V and 8 bases at J, with 21 bases in the middle. CDR1 is MDHEN and CDR2 is SYDVKM in the germline V gene. The CDR3 has 16 amino acids. The specimen sequenced was memory CD4+ T cells from PBMCs. The subset is: CD45RA-negative fraction. The TCR was taken from a man aged 18-30 years in good health. Some clones in this sample may be carry-over from other donors' samples. The V gene is TRBV28, the J gene TRBJ1-4, with D tentatively TRBD1 (5 bases). Written as DNA, the CDR3 is TGTGCCAGCAGTCCGCCTCAGGGTAGGGGAGTCGAAAAACTGTTTTTT. Translated, it gives CASSPPQGRGVEKLFF.